The clone carrying this TCR beta chain ranks as medium-sized. Gene names are the mouse ones. The read terminates 1 residue ahead of where the CDR3 ends, so the germline J gene completes it. This sample stems from a study of tissue T cells after allogeneic stem cell transplantation. This CDR3 is 10 amino acids long. Trimming shortened V by 5 bases and J by 4 bases, and 3 bases separated the two germline ends. Per germline, CDR1 SGHND and CDR2 FRSKSL. Using immunoSEQ multiplex PCR, the repertoire was profiled, and TCRdb retains in-frame clones only, with some absent. The sample lists under 8,500 clones; roughly a third were seen once. Time point specified: mouse harvest day 14 after allogeneic transplant. The graft held 10^6 splenic CD5+ T cells and 10^7 T-cell-depleted bone marrow cells.

This clonotype originated in a female BALB/c mouse given C57BL/6 T cells with graft-versus-host disease after an allogeneic hematopoietic cell transplant. V gene TRBV15 combines with J gene TRBJ2-7; D gene uncertain. Sequencing input: skin. This chain's CDR3 is CASSQYEQYF. CDR3 DNA (partial): TGTGCCAGCAGTCAATATGAACAGTAC.